These 19 T cell receptor beta chains were sequenced from one sample in a study of OX40 agonist ivuxolimab in advanced cancers. The table came from immunoSEQ multiplex PCR; TCRdb's copy has only in-frame clones and leaves some out. Among tens of thousands of clones listed, roughly 88% were seen once. This specimen was CD4+ or CD8+ T cells sorted from blood, taken in a trial of the OX40 agonist ivuxolimab. These receptors came from an adult with an advanced solid tumor such as melanoma, head and neck, liver or kidney cancer.

This clone was observed a single time. The chain is built from TRBV15 and TRBJ2-7; possible D gene TRBD2, 5 bases. This CDR3 has 13 amino acids. Germline CDR1 reads LNHNV; CDR2 reads YYDKDF (reference sequence). Trimming shortened V by 8 bases and J by 0 bases, and 11 bases separated the two germline ends. The CDR3 DNA reads as TGTGCCACCCGGGGATCCCCCTCCTACGAGCAGTACTTC. As protein: CATRGSPSYEQYF.

The chain combines TRBV7-2 with TRBJ2-2; maybe TRBD1 (6 bases). In germline, CDR1 is SGHTA, CDR2 FQGNSA. V shed 5 bases and J shed 4 bases, with 17 bases lying between them. The CDR3 is 16 amino acids. CDR3 in amino acids: CASSARQAPGTGELFF. The CDR3, as DNA: TGTGCCAGCAGCGCGAGACAGGCCCCGGGCACCGGGGAGCTGTTTTTT.

This clone was counted a few times. At the DNA level, this CDR3 is encoded by other sequences in the same sample as well. The rearrangement links TRBV27 to TRBJ2-3; tentatively, D is TRBD1 (5 bases). Germline CDR1 MNHEY, CDR2 SMNVEV (reference sequence). The CDR3 runs to 15 residues. Trimming pared 4 bases from V and 1 base from J, leaving 12 bases between. DNA of the CDR3: TGTGCCAGCAGTTCCGGACAAGTCGGCACAGATACGCAGTATTTT. Encoded protein: CASSSGQVGTDTQYF.

Regarding this clone: An end of the junction does not agree with germline; a read error may underlie this. The chain recombines TRBV5-1 with TRBJ2-7, with D possibly TRBD2 on 6 matching bases. The CDR3 length is 15 residues. Looked up from germline, CDR1 is SGHRS and CDR2 is YFSETQ. Written as DNA, the CDR3 is TGCGCCAGCACCTTGGCAACTAGCTCTAAGAACGAGCAGTACTTC. This gives the protein CASTLATSSKNEQYF.

The chain carries TRBV11-3 and TRBJ1-4; no clear D. Per the germline V gene, CDR1 is SGHNT and CDR2 is YENEEA. V lost 1 base to trimming and J lost 7 bases, with 7 bases between them. The CDR3 has 13 amino acids. As DNA, the CDR3 is TGTGCCAGCAGCTTAGGGAATGTTGAAAAACTGTTTTTT. Residues: CASSLGNVEKLFF.

This chain uses TRBV28 with TRBJ2-6; the D gene is possibly TRBD1 (6 bases). The CDR3 runs to 19 residues. Per germline, CDR1 MDHEN and CDR2 SYDVKM. V lost 5 bases and J lost 0, with 20 bases in between. Here the CDR3 reads CASSPPLWGRNSGANVLTF. CDR3 DNA sequence: TGTGCCAGCAGTCCACCCCTTTGGGGGCGGAACTCTGGGGCCAACGTCCTGACTTTC.

The table lists this clone with a count of one. This rearrangement joins TRBV29-1 to TRBJ1-2, with D possibly TRBD1 on 5 matching bases. Germline V gene sequence: CDR1 SQVTM, CDR2 ANQGSEA. Trimming took off 4 bases at V and 0 bases at J, with 12 bases between the two ends. The CDR3 has 14 amino acids. CDR3 amino acids: CSVVPGRANYGYTF. CDR3 DNA: TGCAGCGTTGTCCCGGGACGGGCTAACTATGGCTACACCTTC.

The chain joins TRBV6-1 to TRBJ2-7; D tentatively reads TRBD1 or TRBD2 (5 bases each). The V gene lost 2 bases and the J gene lost 3 bases, with 11 bases spanning the gap. This CDR3 comprises 14 residues. Germline values: CDR1 MNHNS, CDR2 SASEGT. This chain's CDR3 is CASSESGRDYEQYF. CDR3 sequence (DNA): TGTGCCAGCAGTGAATCGGGACGGGACTACGAGCAGTACTTC.

The rearrangement links TRBV7-9 to TRBJ2-1, with TRBD2 matching 13 bases. Germline lookup yields CDR1 SEHNR and CDR2 FQNEAQ (reference sequence). The V and J ends lost 6 bases and 2 bases, in that order; junction bases with no gene match: 7. The CDR3 sequence is 17 residues long. The CDR3 loop is CASSPPGLAGPYNEQFF. CDR3 in DNA: TGTGCCAGCAGTCCTCCGGGACTAGCGGGGCCCTACAATGAGCAGTTCTTC.

The chain couples TRBV5-1 to TRBJ1-4; 8 nucleotides line up with TRBD1. This CDR3 comprises 14 residues. Germline CDR1 SGHRS, CDR2 YFSETQ. V was clipped by 4 bases and J by 3 bases; unmatched bases: 2. The CDR3: CASSGQGANEKLFF. The CDR3 DNA reads as TGCGCCAGCAGCGGACAGGGAGCTAATGAAAAACTGTTTTTT.

The chain is built from TRBV28 and TRBJ1-1; no clear D. There are 13 residues in the CDR3. V lost 7 bases, J lost 8 bases, and 17 bases lay in between. CDR1 MDHEN and CDR2 SYDVKM come from the germline V gene. CDR3 sequence: CASKPYQYSEAFF. The CDR3 DNA reads TGTGCCAGCAAACCTTATCAGTACTCCGAAGCTTTCTTT.

The V call is TRBV11-3, the J call TRBJ2-7; perhaps TRBD1 as D (7 bases). V dropped 5 bases and J dropped 0 bases, with 14 bases sitting between them. The V gene's germline CDR1 is SGHNT and CDR2 YENEEA. CDR3 length equals 15 residues. In nucleotides, the CDR3 is TGTGCCAGCAGCGCGGGACAGCCTGCCTCCTACGAGCAGTACTTC. Its translation is CASSAGQPASYEQYF.

The V and J genes are TRBV18 and TRBJ2-3, with TRBD2 matching 11 bases. Germline CDR1 and CDR2: KGHSH and LQKENI. This CDR3 region has 18 residues. J was trimmed by 4 bases and V by 3 bases; bases with no gene match: 12. The CDR3 protein is CASSPGTSGVGLADTQYF. Here the CDR3 DNA reads TGTGCCAGCTCACCCGGGACTAGCGGAGTGGGTTTGGCAGATACGCAGTATTTT. Filled out from reference TRBV18 and TRBJ2-3, the complete variable domain reads NAGVMQNPRHLVRRRGQEARLRCSPMKGHSHVYWYRQLPEEGLKFMVYLQKENIIDESGMPKERFSAEFPKEGPSILRIQQVVRGDSAAYFCASSPGTSGVGLADTQYFGPGTRLTVL.

The V gene is TRBV5-1, the J gene TRBJ1-1, with TRBD1 matching 9 bases. CDR1 is SGHRS and CDR2 is YFSETQ in the germline V gene. The CDR3 has 15 amino acids. V lost 7 bases to trimming and J lost 1 base; unmatched junction nucleotides: 8. The CDR3 DNA sequence: TGCGCCAGCCGCGGACAGGGGAATACGAACACTGAAGCTTTCTTT. As protein: CASRGQGNTNTEAFF.

This chain uses TRBV6-1 with TRBJ1-5; D is uncertain. Trimming stripped 1 base from V and 7 bases from J, with 14 bases between. CDR3 length equals 15 residues. Germline V gene data show CDR1 as MNHNS and CDR2 as SASEGT. The CDR3 nucleotides read TGTGCCAGCAGTGAAGGTGTCAGTCGTGTACAGCCCCAGCATTTT. It yields the protein CASSEGVSRVQPQHF.

The genes are TRBV7-6 and TRBJ2-7; D is uncertain. The germline V and J ends were trimmed by 5 bases and 3 bases, with 8 bases remaining between them. The germline V gene has CDR1 SGHVS and CDR2 FNYEAQ. This CDR3 comprises 12 residues. The CDR3 nucleotides read TGTGCCAGCAGCGGGGAAAGCTACGAGCAGTACTTC. It translates to CASSGESYEQYF.

This clone has just a few counts. The V and J genes are TRBV11-2 and TRBJ1-1, with unresolved D. V was trimmed by 1 base and J by 0 bases, leaving 6 bases between them. This CDR3 region has 14 residues. Germline-derived CDR1 and CDR2 are SGHAT and FQNNGV. For the CDR3, the DNA is TGTGCCAGCAGCTTAGGTTCAGTGAACACTGAAGCTTTCTTT. It codes for CASSLGSVNTEAFF.

The gene calls are TRBV4-1 and TRBJ2-5; D is uncertain. CDR1 is MGHRA and CDR2 is YSYEKL in the germline V gene. This CDR3 has 14 residues. V gave up 1 base and J gave up 4 bases, with 10 bases separating them. The DNA of the CDR3 is TGCGCCAGCAGCCAAGGAGGATTTGGAGAGACCCAGTACTTC. This encodes CASSQGGFGETQYF.

V is TRBV5-1 and J is TRBJ1-4; the match to TRBD1 covers 7 bases. Germline V CDR1 and CDR2: SGHRS, YFSETQ. CDR3 length: 14 residues. Trimming took 6 bases from V and 7 from J; bases not matched to a gene: 9. CDR3 amino acids: CASTDSTGSEKLFF. CDR3 DNA: TGCGCCAGCACCGATTCGACAGGGAGTGAAAAACTGTTTTTT.